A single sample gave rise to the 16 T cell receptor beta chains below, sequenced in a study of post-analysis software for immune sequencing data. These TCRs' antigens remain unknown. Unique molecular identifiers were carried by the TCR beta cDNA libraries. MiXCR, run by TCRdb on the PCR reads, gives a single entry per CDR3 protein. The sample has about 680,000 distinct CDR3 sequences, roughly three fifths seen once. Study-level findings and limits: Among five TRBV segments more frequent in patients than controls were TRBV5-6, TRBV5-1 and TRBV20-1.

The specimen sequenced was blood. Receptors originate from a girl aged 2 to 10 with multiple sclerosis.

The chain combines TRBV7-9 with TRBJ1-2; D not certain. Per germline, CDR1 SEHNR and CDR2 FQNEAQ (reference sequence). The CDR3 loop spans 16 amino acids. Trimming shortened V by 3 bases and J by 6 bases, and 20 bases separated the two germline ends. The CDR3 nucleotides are TGTGCCAGCAGCTTTAGAAGAACAGCCAGCGAGGATGGCTACACCTTC. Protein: CASSFRRTASEDGYTF.

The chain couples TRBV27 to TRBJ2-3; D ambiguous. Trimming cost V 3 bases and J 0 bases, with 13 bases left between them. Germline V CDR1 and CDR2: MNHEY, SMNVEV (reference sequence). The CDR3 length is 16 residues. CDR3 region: CASSFSRRPSTDTQYF. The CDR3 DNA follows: TGTGCCAGCAGTTTTTCAAGGCGACCTAGCACAGATACGCAGTATTTT.

CDR3 sequence (DNA): TGCGCCAGCAGCCCGGGGGGGGACGTTTGGGGAGATTCACCCCTCCACTTT. It yields the protein CASSPGGDVWGDSPLHF. This chain connects TRBV4-3 to TRBJ1-6; TRBD1 is a possible D gene (5 bases). Trimming removed 4 bases at V and 8 bases at J, with 21 bases between. The germline V gene encodes CDR1 LGHNA and CDR2 YSLEER. This CDR3 is built from 17 residues.

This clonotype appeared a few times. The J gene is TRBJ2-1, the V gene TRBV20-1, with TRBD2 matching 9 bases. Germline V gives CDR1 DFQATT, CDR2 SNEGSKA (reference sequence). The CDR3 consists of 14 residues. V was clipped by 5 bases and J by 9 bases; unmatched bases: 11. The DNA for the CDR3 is TGCAGTGCTCTCCCCCGGGTAGCGGGAGCTGAGCAGTTCTTC. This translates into CSALPRVAGAEQFF.

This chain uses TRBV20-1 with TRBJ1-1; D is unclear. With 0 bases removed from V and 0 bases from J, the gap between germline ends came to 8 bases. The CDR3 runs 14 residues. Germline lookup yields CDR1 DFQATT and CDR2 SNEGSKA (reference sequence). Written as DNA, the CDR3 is TGCAGTGCTAGAGATAGGCAGTTGAACACTGAAGCTTTCTTT. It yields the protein CSARDRQLNTEAFF.

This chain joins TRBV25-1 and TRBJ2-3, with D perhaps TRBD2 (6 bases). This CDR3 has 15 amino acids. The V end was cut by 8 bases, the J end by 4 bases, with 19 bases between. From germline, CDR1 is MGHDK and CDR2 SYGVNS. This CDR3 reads CASGPLTSRADTQYF. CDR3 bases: TGTGCCAGCGGGCCATTGACTAGTCGGGCAGATACGCAGTATTTT.

As DNA, the CDR3 is TGTGCCAGCAGTGGCCTAGCGTACGGACAGCCCCAGCATTTT. It specifies CASSGLAYGQPQHF. The chain is built from TRBV6-5 and TRBJ1-5; D gene ambiguous. The V and J ends lost 5 bases and 7 bases respectively, with 15 bases between them. Germline CDR1 MNHEY, CDR2 SVGAGI. The CDR3 has 14 residues.

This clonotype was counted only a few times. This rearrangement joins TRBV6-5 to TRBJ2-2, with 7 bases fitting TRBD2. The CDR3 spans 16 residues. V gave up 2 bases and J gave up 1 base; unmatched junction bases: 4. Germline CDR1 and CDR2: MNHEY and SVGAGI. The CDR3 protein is CASSYISSGNTGELFF. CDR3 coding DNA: TGTGCCAGCAGTTACATCTCTAGCGGGAACACCGGGGAGCTGTTTTTT.

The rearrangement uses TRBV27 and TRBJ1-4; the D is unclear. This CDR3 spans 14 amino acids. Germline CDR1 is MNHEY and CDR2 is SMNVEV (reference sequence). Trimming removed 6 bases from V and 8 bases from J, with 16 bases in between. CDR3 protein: CASRNGRGWEKLFF. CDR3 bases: TGTGCCAGCAGGAACGGGCGGGGATGGGAAAAACTGTTTTTT.

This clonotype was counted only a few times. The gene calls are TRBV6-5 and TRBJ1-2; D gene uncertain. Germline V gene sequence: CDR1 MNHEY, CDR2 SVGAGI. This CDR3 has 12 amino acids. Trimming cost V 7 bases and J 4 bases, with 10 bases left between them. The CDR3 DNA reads TGTGCCAGCACCCAAGAGGGCTATGGCTACACCTTC. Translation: CASTQEGYGYTF.

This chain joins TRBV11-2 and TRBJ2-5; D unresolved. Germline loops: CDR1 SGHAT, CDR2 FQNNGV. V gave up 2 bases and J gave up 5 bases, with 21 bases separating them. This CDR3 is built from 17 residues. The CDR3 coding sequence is TGTGCCAGCAGCTTAAGGAACAAGGCTAGGCTGGAGGAGACCCAGTACTTC. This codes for CASSLRNKARLEETQYF. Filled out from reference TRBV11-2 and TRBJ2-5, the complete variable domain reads EAGVAQSPRYKIIEKRQSVAFWCNPISGHATLYWYQQILGQGPKLLIQFQNNGVVDDSQLPKDRFSAERLKGVDSTLKIQPAKLEDSAVYLCASSLRNKARLEETQYFGPGTRLLVL.

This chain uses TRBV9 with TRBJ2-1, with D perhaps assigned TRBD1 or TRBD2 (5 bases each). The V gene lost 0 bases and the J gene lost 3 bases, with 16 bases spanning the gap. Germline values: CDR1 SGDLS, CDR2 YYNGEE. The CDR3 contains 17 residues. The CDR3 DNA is TGTGCCAGCAGCGTAGACGGGGCTGGAGTAGACTACAATGAGCAGTTCTTC. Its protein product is CASSVDGAGVDYNEQFF.

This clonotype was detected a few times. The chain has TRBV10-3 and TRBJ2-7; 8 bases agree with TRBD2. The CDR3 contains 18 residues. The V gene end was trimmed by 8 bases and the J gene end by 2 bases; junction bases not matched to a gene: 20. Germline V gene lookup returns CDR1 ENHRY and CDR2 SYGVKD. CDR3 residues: CAIGRSGASGQGPYEQYF. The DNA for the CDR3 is TGTGCCATCGGTCGTTCAGGGGCTAGCGGGCAGGGCCCCTACGAGCAGTACTTC.

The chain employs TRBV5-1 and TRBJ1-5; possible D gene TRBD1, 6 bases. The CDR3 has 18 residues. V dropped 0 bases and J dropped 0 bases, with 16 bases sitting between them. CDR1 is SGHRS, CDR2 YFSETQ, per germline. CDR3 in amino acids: CASSLDGQTRNSNQPQHF. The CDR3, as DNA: TGCGCCAGCAGCTTGGACGGACAGACCCGCAATAGCAATCAGCCCCAGCATTTT.

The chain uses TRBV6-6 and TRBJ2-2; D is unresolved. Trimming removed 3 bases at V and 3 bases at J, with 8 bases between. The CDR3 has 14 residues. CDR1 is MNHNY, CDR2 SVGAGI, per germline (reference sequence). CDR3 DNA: TGTGCCAGCAGTTATAGGGTTTACACCGGGGAGCTGTTTTTT. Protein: CASSYRVYTGELFF.

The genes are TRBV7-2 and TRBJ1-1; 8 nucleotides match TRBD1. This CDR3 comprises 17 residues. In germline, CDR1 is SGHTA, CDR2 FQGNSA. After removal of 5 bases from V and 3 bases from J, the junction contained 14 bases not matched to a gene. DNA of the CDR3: TGTGCCAGCAGCCCCCGATGGCCCGACAGGGGATACACTGAAGCTTTCTTT. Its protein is CASSPRWPDRGYTEAFF.